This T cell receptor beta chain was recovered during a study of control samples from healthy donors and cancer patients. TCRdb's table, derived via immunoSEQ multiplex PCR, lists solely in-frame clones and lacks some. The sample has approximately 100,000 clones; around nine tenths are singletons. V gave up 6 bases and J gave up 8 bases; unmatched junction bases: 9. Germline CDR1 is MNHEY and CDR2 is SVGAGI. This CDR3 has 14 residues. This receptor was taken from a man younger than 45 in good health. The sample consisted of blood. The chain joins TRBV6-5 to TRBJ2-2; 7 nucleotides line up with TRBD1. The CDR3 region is CASSAQPGQGELFF. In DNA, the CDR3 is TGTGCCAGCAGCGCTCAACCGGGACAGGGGGAGCTGTTTTTT.